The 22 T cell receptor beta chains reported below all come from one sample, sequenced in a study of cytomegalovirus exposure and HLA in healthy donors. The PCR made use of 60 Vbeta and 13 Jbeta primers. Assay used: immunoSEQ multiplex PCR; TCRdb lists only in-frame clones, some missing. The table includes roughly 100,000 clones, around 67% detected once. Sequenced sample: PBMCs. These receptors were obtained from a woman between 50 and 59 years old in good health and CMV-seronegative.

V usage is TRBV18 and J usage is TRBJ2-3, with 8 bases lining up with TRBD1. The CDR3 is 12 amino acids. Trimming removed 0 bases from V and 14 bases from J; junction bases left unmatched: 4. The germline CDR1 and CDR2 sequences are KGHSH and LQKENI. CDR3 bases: TGTGCCAGCTCACCACCGGCAGGGGGCACGTATTTT. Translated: CASSPPAGGTYF.

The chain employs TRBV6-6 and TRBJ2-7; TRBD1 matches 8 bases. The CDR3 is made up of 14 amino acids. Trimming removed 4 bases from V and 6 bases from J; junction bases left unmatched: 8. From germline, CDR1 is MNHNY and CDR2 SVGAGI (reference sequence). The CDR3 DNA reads TGTGCCAGCAGTTTCGCCCCAGGGGGCGGCGAGCAGTACTTC. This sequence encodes CASSFAPGGGEQYF.

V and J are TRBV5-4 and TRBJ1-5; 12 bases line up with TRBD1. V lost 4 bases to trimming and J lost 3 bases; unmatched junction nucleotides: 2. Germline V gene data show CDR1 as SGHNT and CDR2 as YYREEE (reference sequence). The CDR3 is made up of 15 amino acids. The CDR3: CASSEGQGANQPQHF. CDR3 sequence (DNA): TGTGCCAGCAGCGAGGGACAGGGGGCCAATCAGCCCCAGCATTTT.

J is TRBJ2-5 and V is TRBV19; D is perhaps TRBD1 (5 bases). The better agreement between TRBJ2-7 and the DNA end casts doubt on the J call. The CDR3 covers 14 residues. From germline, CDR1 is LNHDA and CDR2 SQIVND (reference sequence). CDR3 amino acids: CASSIGVGPYEQYF. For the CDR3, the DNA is TGTGCCAGTAGTATAGGTGTGGGGCCCTACGAGCAGTACTTC.

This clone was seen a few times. The CDR3 region has the DNA TGCAGTGCTAGTGGCGGCTATGGCTACACCTTC. Its translation is CSASGGYGYTF. This chain uses TRBV20-1 with TRBJ1-2; no reliable D call. CDR1 is DFQATT, CDR2 SNEGSKA, per germline (reference sequence). The CDR3 totals 11 residues. V lost 3 bases to trimming and J lost 4 bases, with 6 bases between them.

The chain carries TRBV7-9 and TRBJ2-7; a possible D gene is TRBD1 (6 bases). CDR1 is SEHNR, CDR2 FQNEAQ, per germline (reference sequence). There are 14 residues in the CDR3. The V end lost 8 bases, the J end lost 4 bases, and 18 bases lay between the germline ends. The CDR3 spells CASGTRGKVYEQYF. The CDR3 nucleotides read TGTGCCAGCGGAACTAGGGGGAAGGTGTACGAGCAGTACTTC.

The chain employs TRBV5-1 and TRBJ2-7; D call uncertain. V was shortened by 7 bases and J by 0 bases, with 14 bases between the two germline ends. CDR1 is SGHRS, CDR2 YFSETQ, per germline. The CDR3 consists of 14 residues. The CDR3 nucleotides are TGCGCCAGCGAAGAAAGACCTAGCTCCTACGAGCAGTACTTC. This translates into CASEERPSSYEQYF. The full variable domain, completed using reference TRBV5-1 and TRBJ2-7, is KAGVTQTPRYLIKTRGQQVTLSCSPISGHRSVSWYQQTPGQGLQFLFEYFSETQRNKGNFPGRFSGRQFSNSRSEMNVSTLELGDSALYLCASEERPSSYEQYFGPGTRLTVT.

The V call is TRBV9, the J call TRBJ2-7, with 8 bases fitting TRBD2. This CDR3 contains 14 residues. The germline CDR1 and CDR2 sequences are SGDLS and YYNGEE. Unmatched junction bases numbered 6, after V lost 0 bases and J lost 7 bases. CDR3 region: CASSVELAAGEQYF. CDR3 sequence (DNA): TGTGCCAGCAGCGTAGAACTAGCGGCGGGGGAGCAGTACTTC. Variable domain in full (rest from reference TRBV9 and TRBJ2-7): DSGVTQTPKHLITATGQRVTLRCSPRSGDLSVYWYQQSLDQGLQFLIQYYNGEERAKGNILERFSAQQFPDLHSELNLSSLELGDSALYFCASSVELAAGEQYFGPGTRLTVT.

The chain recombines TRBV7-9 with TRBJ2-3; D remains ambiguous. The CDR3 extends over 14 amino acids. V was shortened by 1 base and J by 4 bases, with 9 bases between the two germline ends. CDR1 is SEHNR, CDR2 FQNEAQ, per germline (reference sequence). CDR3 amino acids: CASSLVRPADTQYF. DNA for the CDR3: TGTGCCAGCAGCTTAGTCCGCCCAGCAGATACGCAGTATTTT.

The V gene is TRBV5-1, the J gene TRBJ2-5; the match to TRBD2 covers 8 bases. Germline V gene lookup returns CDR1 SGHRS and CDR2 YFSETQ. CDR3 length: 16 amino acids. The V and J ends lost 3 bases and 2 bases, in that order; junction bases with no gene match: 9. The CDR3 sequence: CASSYAGLVGQETQYF. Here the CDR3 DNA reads TGCGCCAGCAGCTATGCGGGACTAGTAGGGCAAGAGACCCAGTACTTC.

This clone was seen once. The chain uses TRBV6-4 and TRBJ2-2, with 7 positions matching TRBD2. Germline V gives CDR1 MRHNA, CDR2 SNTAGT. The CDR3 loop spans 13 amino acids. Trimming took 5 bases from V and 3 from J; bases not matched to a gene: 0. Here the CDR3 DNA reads TGTGCCAGCAGTAGCGGGGACACCGGGGAGCTGTTTTTT. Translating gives CASSSGDTGELFF.

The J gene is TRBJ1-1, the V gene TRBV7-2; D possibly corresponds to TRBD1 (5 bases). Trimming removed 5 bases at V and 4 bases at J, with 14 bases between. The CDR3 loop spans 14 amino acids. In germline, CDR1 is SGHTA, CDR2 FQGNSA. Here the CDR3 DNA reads TGTGCCAGCAGCCTACCAGGGTGGGTCACTGAAGCTTTCTTT. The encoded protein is CASSLPGWVTEAFF.

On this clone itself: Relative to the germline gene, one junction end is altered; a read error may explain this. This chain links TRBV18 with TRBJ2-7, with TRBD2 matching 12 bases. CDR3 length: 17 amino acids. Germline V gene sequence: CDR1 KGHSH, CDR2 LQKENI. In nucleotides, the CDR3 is TGTGCCAGCTCACCATCTAGCGGGGGGGCCTCCTCCTACGAGCAGTATTTC. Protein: CASSPSSGGASSYEQYF.

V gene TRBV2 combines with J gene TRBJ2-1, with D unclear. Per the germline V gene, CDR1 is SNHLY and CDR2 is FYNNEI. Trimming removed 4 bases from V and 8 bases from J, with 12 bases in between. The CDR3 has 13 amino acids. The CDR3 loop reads CASSVGVYYEQFF. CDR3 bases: TGTGCCAGCAGTGTAGGAGTTTACTATGAGCAGTTCTTC. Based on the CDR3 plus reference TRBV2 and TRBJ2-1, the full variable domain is EPEVTQTPSHQVTQMGQEVILRCVPISNHLYFYWYRQILGQKVEFLVSFYNNEISEKSEIFDDQFSVERPDGSNFTLKIRSTKLEDSAMYFCASSVGVYYEQFFGPGTRLTVL.

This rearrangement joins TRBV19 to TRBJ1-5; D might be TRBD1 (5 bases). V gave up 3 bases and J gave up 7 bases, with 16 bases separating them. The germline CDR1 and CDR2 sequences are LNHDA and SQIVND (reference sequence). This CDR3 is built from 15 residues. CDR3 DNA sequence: TGTGCCAGTAGTATGGCCCCAGGGAAACGCCAGCCCCAGCATTTT. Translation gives CASSMAPGKRQPQHF.

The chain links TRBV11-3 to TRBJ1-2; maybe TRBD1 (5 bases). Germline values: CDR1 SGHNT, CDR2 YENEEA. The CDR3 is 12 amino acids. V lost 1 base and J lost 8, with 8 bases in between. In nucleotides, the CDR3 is TGTGCCAGCAGCTTAGGACAGTACGGCTACACCTTC. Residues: CASSLGQYGYTF.

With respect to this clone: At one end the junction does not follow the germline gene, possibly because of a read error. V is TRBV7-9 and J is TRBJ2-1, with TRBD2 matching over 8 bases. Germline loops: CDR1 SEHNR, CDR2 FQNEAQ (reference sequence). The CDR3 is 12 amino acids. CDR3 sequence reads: CSSSSTGTRWFF. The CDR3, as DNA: TGTTCCAGCAGCTCGACCGGGACTAGGTGGTTCTTC. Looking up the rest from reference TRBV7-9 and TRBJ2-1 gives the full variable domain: DTGVSQNPRHKITKRGQNVTFRCDPISEHNRLYWYRQTLGQGPEFLTYFQNEAQLEKSRLLSDRFSAERPKGSFSTLEIQRTEQGDSAMYLCSSSSTGTRWFFGPGTRLTVL.

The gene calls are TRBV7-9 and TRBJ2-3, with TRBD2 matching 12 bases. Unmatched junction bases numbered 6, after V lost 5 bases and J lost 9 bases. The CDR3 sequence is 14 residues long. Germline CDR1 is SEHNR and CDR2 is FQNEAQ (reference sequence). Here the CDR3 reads CASSPRTSGATQYF. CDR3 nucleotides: TGTGCCAGCAGCCCCCGGACTAGCGGGGCCACGCAGTATTTT. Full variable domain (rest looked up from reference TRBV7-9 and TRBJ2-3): DTGVSQNPRHKITKRGQNVTFRCDPISEHNRLYWYRQTLGQGPEFLTYFQNEAQLEKSRLLSDRFSAERPKGSFSTLEIQRTEQGDSAMYLCASSPRTSGATQYFGPGTRLTVL.

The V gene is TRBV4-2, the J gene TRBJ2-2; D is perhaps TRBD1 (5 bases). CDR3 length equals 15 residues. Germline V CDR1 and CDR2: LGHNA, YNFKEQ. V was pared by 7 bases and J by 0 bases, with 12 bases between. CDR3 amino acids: CASIRTTTNTGELFF. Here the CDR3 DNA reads TGTGCCAGCATCAGGACAACAACGAACACCGGGGAGCTGTTTTTT.

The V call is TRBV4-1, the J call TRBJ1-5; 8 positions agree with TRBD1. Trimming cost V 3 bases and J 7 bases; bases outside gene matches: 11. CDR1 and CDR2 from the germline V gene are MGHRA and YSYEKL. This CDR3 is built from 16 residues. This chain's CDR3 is CASSHTTGGRIQPQHF. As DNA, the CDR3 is TGCGCCAGCAGCCATACCACAGGGGGTCGGATCCAGCCCCAGCATTTT.

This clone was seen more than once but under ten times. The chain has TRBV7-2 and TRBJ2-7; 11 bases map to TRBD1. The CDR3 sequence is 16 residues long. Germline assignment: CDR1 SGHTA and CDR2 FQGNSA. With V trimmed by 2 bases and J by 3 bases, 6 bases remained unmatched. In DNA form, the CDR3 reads TGTGCCAGCAGCTTATCCGGGACAGGGGGTTTCTACGAGCAGTACTTC. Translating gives CASSLSGTGGFYEQYF.

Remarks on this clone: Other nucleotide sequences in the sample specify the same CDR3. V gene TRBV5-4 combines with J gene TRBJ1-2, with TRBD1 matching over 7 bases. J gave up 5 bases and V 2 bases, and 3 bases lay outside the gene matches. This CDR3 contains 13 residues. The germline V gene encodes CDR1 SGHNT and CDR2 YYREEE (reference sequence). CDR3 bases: TGTGCCAGCAGCTTACAGGGGATGTATGGCTACACCTTC. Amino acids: CASSLQGMYGYTF.